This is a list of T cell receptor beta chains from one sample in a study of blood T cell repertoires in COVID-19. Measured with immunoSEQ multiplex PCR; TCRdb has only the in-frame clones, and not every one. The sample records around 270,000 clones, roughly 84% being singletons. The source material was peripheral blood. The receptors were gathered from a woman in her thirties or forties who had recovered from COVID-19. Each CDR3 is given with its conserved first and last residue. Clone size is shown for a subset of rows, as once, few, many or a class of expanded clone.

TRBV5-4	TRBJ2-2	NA	CASSSDREIYTGELFF
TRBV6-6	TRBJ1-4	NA	CASRPGTGEKLFF
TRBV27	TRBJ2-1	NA	CASSLGAGVSRPYNEQFF
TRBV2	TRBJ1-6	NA	CASTITGDTGYSPLHF
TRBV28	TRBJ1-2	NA	CASTDRGLDGYTF
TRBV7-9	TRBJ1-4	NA	CASSQGDRGFDEKLFF
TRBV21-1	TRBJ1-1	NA	CASSKSGDRMNTEAFF
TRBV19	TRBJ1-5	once	CASSVTAGDQPQHF
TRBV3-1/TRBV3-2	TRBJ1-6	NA	CASSRGTGSRNSPLHF
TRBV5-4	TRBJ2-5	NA	CASSEDSQETQYF
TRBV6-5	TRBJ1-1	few	CAIFRAGNTEAFF
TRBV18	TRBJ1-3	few	CASSFGGSTGNTIYF
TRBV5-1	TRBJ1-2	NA	CASSSGTGGDGYTF
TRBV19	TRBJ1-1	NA	CASSSGTGWTSEAFF
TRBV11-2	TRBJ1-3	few	CASSSVLTGNTIYF
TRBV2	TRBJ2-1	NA	CASMSRALYNEQFF
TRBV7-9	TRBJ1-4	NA	CASRSREDSNEKLFF
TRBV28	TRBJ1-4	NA	CASSFTRRTNEKLFF
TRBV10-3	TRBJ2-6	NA	CAISESTAYSGANVLTF
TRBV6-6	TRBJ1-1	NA	CASSVGQGAGTEAFF
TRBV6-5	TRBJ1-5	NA	CASRGTGGNQPQHF
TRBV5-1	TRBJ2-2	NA	CASSLGQMTGELFF
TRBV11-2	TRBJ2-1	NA	CASSFNRDRAPMSRFF
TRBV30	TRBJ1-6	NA	CAWTGYNSPLHF
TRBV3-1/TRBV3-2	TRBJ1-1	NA	CASSQRDLGLNTEAFF
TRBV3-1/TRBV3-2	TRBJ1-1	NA	CASSQTGVMNTEAFF
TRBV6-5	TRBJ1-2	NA	CASIVAGRTGYTF
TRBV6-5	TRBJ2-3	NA	CASKGRGTDTQYF
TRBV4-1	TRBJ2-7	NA	CASSHPQGASEQYF
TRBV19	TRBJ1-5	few	CASSIDARGNNQPQHF
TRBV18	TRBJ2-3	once	CAAGESDTQYF
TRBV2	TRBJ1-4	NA	CASTTGGRGNEKLFF
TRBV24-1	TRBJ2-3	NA	CATSPPPGQGSADTQYF
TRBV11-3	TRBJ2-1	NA	CASSLVGGPFNEQFF
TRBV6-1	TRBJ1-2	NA	CASSEEVLLYGYTF
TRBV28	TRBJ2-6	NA	CASTEVLGANVLTF
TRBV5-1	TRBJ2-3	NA	CASSLGTSGSTDTQYF
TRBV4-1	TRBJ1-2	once	CASSRQGIYGYTF
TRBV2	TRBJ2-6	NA	CASTGTSGGANVLTF
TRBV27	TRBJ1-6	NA	CASTLLGRNSPLHF
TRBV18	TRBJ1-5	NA	CASSPGDRTGGIQPQHF
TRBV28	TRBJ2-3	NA	CATAGITQYF
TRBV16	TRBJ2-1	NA	CASSQLEYNEQFF
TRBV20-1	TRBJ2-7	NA	CSASTQGASSYEQYF
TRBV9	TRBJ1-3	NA	CASSSRTGLSFGNTIYF
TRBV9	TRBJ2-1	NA	CASSPPGGSVSYNEQFF
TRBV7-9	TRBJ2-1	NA	CAGGTTRAYNEQFF
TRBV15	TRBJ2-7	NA	CATSTGGEYEQYF
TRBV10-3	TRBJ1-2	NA	CAISDGGGNYGYTF